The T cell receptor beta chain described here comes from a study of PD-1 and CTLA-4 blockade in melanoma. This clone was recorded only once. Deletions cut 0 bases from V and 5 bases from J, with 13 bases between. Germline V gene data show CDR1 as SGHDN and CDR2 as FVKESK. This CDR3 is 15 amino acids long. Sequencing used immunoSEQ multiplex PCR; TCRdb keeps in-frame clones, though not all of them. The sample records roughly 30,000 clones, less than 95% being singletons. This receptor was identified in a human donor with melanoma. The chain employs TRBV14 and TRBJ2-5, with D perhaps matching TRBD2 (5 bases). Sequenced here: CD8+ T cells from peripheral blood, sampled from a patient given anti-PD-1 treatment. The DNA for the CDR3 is TGTGCCAGCAGCCAAGATCGGGGTAGCGCGGAGACCCAGTACTTC. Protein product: CASSQDRGSAETQYF.